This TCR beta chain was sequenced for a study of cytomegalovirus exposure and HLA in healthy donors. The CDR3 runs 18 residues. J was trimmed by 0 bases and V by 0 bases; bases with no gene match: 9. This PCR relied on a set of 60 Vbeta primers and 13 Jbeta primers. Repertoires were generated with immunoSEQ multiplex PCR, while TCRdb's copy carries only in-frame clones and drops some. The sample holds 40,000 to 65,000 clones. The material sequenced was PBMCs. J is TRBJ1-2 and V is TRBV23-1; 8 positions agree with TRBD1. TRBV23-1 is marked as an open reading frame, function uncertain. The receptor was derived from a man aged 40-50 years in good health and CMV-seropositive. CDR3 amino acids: CASSQSAGGPPTNYGYTF. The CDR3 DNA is TGCGCCAGCAGTCAATCGGCAGGGGGCCCTCCTACTAACTATGGCTACACCTTC.